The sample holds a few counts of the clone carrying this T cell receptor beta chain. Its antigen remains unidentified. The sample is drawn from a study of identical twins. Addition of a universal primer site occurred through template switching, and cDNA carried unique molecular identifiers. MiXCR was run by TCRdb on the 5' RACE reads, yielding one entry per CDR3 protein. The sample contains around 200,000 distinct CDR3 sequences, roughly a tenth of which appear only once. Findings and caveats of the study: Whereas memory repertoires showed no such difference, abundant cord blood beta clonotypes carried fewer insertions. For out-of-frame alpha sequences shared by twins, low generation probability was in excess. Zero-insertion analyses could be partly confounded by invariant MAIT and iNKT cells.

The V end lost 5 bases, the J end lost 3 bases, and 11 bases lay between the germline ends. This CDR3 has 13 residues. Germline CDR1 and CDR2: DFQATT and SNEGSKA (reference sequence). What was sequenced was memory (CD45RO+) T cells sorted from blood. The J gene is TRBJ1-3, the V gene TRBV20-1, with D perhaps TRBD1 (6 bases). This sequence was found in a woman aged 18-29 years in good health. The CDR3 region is CSAPTGYGNTIYF. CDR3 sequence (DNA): TGCAGTGCTCCTACAGGGTATGGAAACACCATATATTTT.